Shown below are 8 T cell receptor beta chains from a single sample sequenced in a study of T cells in Graves' hyperthyroidism and ophthalmopathy. From RNA transcripts, TCR beta CDR3 regions were amplified. First-round RT-PCR of the TCR CDR3 relied on the HTBI primer set. TCRdb processed the multiplex PCR reads anew with MiXCR; each CDR3 protein has one entry. The sample shows just under 750,000 distinct CDR3 sequences, about 35% of them seen only once. The sample was blood. These TCRs come from a woman aged 35 to 49 with Graves' hyperthyroidism.

V gene TRBV13 combines with J gene TRBJ2-7; TRBD2 matches 8 bases. The CDR3 is made up of 15 amino acids. V was pared by 5 bases and J by 0 bases, with 6 bases of the junction left unmatched. Looked up from germline, CDR1 is PRHDT and CDR2 is FYEKMQ (reference sequence). The CDR3: CASSQTGGVSYEQYF. DNA of the CDR3: TGTGCCAGCAGCCAAACGGGGGGGGTCTCCTACGAGCAGTACTTC. Combining the CDR3 with reference TRBV13 and TRBJ2-7 gives the whole variable domain AAGVIQSPRHLIKEKRETATLKCYPIPRHDTVYWYQQGPGQDPQFLISFYEKMQSDKGSIPDRFSAQQFSDYHSELNMSSLELGDSALYFCASSQTGGVSYEQYFGPGTRLTVT.

This chain uses TRBV10-3 with TRBJ2-5; 7 bases match TRBD1. Trimming removed 7 bases from V and 11 bases from J; junction bases left unmatched: 16. The length of the CDR3 is 14 residues. Looked up from germline, CDR1 is ENHRY and CDR2 is SYGVKD. As DNA, the CDR3 is TGTGCCATCACCAGAGGGGGCTGGACAGATACGCAGTACTTC. Translating gives CAITRGGWTDTQYF.

V gene TRBV4-3 combines with J gene TRBJ2-5; 10 bases line up with TRBD2. This CDR3 is built from 16 residues. The trim removed 0 bases at V and 4 bases at J, leaving 5 bases unmatched. Germline CDR1 reads LGHNA; CDR2 reads YSLEER. CDR3 residues: CASSQDASGRSETQYF. In DNA, the CDR3 is TGCGCCAGCAGCCAAGATGCTAGCGGGAGATCAGAGACCCAGTACTTC.

The J gene is TRBJ2-2, the V gene TRBV12-3 or TRBV12-4; either TRBD1 or TRBD2 may supply D (5 bases each). The CDR3 has 14 residues. Trimming took off 6 bases at V and 7 bases at J, with 15 bases between the two ends. Here the CDR3 DNA reads TGTGCCAGCAGCCGTCAGGGAGTCGGCGGGGAGCTGTTTTTT. Protein: CASSRQGVGGELFF.

This clonotype was picked up many times. The chain links TRBV19 to TRBJ1-1; TRBD1 aligns across 7 bases. From germline, CDR1 is LNHDA and CDR2 SQIVND (reference sequence). The ends lost 10 bases at V and 0 bases at J; junction bases unmatched: 5. This CDR3 region has 13 residues. The CDR3 region has the DNA TGTGCCACCAGGGACAGAATGAACACTGAAGCTTTCTTT. Its protein product is CATRDRMNTEAFF.

The V call is TRBV12-3 or TRBV12-4, the J call TRBJ1-1, with 7 positions matching TRBD1. This CDR3 contains 13 residues. After removal of 6 bases from V and 7 bases from J, the junction contained 8 bases not matched to a gene. CDR3 region: CASSPDRYIEAFF. For the CDR3, the DNA is TGTGCCAGCAGCCCGGACAGGTACATTGAAGCTTTCTTT.

Details on this clonotype: A read error may explain this, as a much larger clone is one base away. The chain is built from TRBV10-3 and TRBJ2-7; D ambiguous. The V end lost 10 bases, the J end lost 3 bases, and 19 bases lay between the germline ends. Germline CDR1 ENHRY, CDR2 SYGVKD. The length of the CDR3 is 14 residues. CDR3 nucleotides: TGTGCCACCGGGTCGGTGGGGTCTAACTACGAGCAGTACTTC. It translates to CATGSVGSNYEQYF.

This chain connects TRBV25-1 to TRBJ2-1; TRBD1 is a possible D gene (7 bases). The J call may be faulty, since TRBJ2-7 better matches the DNA end. CDR1 and CDR2 (germline): MGHDK, SYGVNS. This CDR3 has 14 amino acids. The CDR3 here is CASMSAGGYNEQYF. The CDR3 nucleotides read TGTGCCAGCATGAGTGCAGGGGGGTACAATGAGCAGTACTTC.